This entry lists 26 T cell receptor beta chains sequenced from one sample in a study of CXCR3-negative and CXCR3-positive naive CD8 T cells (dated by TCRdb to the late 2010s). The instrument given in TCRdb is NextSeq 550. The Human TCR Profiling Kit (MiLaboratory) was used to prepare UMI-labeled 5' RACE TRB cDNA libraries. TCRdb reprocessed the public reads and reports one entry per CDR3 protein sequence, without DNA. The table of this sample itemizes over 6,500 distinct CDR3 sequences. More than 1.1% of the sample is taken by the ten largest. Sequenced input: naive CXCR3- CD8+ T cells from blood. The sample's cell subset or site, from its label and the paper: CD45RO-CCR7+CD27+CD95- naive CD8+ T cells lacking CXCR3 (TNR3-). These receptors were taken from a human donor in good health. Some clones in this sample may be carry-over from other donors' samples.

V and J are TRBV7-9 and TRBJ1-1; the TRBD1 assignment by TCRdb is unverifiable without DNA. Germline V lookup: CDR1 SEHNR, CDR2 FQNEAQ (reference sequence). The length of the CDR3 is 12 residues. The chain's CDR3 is CASSSQGTEAFF.

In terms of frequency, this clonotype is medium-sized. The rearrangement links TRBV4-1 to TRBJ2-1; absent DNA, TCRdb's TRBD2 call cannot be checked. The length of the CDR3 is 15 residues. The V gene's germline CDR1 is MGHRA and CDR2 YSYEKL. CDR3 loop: CASSDSGGGYNEQFF.

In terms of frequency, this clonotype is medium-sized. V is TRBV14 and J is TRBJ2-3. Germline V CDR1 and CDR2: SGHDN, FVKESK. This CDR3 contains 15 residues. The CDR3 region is CASSQEITAGYTQYF.

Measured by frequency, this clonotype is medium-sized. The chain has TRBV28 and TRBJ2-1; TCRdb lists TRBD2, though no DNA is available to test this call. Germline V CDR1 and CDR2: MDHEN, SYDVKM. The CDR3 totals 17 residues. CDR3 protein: CASSLLASGRSDNEQFF.

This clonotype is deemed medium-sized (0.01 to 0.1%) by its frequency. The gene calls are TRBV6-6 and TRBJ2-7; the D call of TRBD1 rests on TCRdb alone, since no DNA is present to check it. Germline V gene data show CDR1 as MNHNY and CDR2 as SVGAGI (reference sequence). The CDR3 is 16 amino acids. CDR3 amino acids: CASSWPGQGGAYEQYF.

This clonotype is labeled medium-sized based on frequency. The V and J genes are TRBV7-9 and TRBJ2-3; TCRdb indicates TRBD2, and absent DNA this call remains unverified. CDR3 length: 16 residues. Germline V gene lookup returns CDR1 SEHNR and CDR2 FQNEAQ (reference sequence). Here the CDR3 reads CASSFQREGPTDTQYF.

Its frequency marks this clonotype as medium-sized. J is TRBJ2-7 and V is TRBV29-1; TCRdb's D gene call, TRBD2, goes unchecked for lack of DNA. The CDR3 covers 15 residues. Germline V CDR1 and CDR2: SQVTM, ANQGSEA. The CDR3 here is CSVDGLRGNSYEQYF.

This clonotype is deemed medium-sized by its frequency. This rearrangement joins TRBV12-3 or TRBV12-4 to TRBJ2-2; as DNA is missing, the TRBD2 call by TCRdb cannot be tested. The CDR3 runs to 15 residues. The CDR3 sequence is CASNFGLADPGELFF.

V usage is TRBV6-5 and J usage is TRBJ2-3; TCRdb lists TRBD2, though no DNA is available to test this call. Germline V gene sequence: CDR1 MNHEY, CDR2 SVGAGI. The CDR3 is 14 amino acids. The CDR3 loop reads CASSPGLGFDTQYF.

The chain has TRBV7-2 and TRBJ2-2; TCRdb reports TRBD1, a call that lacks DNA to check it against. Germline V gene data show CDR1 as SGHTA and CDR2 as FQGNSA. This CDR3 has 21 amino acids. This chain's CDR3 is CASTVDALLGVTITNTGELFF.

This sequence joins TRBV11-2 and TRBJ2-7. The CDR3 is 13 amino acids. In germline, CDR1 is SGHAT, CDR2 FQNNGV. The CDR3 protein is CASSLAGSYEQYF.

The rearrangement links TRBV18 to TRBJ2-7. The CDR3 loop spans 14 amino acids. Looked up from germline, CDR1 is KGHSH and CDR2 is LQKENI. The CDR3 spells CASSPPGPHYEQYF.

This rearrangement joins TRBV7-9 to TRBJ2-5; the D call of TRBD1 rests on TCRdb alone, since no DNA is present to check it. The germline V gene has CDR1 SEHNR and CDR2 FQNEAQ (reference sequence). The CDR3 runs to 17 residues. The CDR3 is CASSGSRRDTAEETQYF.

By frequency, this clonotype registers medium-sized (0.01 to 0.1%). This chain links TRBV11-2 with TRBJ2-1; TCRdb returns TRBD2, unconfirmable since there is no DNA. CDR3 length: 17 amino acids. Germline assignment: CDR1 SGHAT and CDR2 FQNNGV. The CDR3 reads CASSPLLGPIPYNEQFF.

This CDR3 is CASSVGLADQETQYF. This chain connects TRBV5-1 to TRBJ2-5; the TCRdb call, TRBD2, lacks DNA for checking. Looked up from germline, CDR1 is SGHRS and CDR2 is YFSETQ. The CDR3 consists of 15 residues. Combining the CDR3 with reference TRBV5-1 and TRBJ2-5 gives the whole variable domain KAGVTQTPRYLIKTRGQQVTLSCSPISGHRSVSWYQQTPGQGLQFLFEYFSETQRNKGNFPGRFSGRQFSNSRSEMNVSTLELGDSALYLCASSVGLADQETQYFGPGTRLLVL.

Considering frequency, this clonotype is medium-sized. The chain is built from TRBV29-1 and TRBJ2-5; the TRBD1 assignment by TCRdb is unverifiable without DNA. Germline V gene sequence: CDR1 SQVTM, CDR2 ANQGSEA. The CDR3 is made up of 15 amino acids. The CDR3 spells CSVKGVSGFSETQYF.

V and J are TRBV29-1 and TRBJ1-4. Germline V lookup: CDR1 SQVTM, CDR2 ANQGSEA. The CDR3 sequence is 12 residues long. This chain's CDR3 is CSVEGWDEKLFF.

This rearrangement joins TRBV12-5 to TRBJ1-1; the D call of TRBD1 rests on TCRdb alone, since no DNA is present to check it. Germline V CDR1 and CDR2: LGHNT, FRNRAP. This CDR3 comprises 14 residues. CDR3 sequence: CASVRSGVNTEAFF.

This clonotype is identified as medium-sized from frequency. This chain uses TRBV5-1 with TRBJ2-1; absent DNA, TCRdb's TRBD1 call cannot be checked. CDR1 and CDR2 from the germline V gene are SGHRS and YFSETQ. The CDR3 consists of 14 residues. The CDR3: CASSTDRTYNEQFF. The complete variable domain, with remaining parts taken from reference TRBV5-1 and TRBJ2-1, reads KAGVTQTPRYLIKTRGQQVTLSCSPISGHRSVSWYQQTPGQGLQFLFEYFSETQRNKGNFPGRFSGRQFSNSRSEMNVSTLELGDSALYLCASSTDRTYNEQFFGPGTRLTVL.

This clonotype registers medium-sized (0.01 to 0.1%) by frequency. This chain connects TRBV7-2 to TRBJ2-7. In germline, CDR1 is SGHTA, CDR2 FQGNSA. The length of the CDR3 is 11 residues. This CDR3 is CASSAGHEQYF.

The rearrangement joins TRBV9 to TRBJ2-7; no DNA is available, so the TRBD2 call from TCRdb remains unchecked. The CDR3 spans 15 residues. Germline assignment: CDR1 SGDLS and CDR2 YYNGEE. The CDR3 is CASSVEGTSIYEQYF.

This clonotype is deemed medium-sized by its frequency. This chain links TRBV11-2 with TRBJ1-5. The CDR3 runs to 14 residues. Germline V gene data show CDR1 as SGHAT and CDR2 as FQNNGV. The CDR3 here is CASSLGEVNQPQHF.

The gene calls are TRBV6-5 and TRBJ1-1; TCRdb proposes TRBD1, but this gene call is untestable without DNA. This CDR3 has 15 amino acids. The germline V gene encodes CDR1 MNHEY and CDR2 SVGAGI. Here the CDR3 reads CASSYPGAARTEAFF.

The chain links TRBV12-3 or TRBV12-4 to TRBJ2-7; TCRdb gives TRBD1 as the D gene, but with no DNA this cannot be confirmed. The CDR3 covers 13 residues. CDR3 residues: CASTPPGSYEQYF.

CDR3 loop: CSARGDGNYGYTF. J is TRBJ1-2 and V is TRBV20-1. Germline V lookup: CDR1 DFQATT, CDR2 SNEGSKA (reference sequence). This CDR3 contains 13 residues.

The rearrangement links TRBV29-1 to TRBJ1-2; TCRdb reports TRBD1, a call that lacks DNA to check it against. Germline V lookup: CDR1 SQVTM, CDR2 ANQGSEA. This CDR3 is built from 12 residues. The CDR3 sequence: CSVETENYGYTF.